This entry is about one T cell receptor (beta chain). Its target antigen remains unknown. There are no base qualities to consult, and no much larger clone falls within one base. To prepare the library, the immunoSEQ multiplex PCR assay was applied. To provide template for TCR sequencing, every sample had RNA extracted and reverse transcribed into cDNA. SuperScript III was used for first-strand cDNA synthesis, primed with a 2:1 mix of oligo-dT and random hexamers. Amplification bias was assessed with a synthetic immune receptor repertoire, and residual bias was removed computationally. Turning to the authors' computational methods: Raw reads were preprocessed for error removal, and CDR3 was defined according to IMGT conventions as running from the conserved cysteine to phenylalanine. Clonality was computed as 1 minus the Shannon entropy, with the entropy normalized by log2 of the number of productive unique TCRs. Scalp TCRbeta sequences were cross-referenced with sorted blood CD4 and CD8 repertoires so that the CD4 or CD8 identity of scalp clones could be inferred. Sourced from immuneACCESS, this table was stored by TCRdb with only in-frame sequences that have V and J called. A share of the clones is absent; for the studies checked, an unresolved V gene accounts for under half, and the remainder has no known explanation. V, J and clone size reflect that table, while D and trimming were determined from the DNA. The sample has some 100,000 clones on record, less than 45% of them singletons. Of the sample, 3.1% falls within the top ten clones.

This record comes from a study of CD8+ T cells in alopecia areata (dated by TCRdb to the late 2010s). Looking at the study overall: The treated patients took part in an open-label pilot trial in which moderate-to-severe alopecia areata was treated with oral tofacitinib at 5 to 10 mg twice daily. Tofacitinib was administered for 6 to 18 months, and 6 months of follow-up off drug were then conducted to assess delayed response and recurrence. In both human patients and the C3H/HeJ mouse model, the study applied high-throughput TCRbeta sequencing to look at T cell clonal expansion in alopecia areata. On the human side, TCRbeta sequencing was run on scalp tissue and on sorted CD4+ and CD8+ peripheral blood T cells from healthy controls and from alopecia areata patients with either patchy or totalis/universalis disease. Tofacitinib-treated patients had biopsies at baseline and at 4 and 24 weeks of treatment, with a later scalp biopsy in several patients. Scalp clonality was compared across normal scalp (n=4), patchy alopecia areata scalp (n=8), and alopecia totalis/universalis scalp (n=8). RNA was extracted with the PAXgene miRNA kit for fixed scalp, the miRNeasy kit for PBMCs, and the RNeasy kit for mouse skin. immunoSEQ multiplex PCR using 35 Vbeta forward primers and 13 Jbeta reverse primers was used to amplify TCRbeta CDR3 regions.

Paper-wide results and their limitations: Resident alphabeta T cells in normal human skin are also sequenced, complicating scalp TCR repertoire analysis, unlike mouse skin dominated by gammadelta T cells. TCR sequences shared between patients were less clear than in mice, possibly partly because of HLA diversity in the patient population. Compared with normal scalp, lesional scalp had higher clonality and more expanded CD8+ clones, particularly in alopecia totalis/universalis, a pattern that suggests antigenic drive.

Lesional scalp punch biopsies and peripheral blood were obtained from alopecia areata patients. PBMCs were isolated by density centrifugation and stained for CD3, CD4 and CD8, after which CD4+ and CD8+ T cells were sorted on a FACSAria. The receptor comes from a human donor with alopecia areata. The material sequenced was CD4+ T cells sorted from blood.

The sequenced DNA is TGCGCCAGCAGCCATACTCCCCAGCGGGGGGGAGATGAGCAGTTCTTC. It codes for CASSHTPQRGGDEQFF. This sequence uses TRBV5-1 and TRBJ2-1; 10 of the junction bases match TRBD2. Looking up the germline V gene yields CDR1 SGHRS and CDR2 YFSETQ. The CDR3 runs 16 amino acids, cysteine and phenylalanine included. Here the CDR3 DNA is all that survives: 48 bases in frame from base 1. Trimming leaves V shorter by 4 bases and J shorter by 8 bases, with the junction holding 12 bases beyond the gene matches.